The subject of this entry is one TCR beta chain. No antigen is known for it. TCRdb reanalysed the 5' RACE reads using MiXCR and keeps one entry per CDR3 protein. There are roughly 150,000 distinct CDR3 sequences in the sample; just over 9.5% occur only once, and about 14% lies in the top ten. The source of the sample is a study of CD8 T cells in ankylosing spondylitis. Broader study findings: A number of the motif variants had already been described in reactive arthritis synovial fluid and blood. In ankylosing spondylitis blood, a motif of seven or eight highly homologous TCR beta variants appeared characteristic.

Per germline, CDR1 SGHDT and CDR2 YYEEEE. CDR3 length equals 16 residues. V was cut by 4 bases and J by 8 bases, with 22 bases left in between. This TCR came from a female donor with ankylosing spondylitis or in good health (not recorded which). Sequences were obtained from blood, either unsorted or a sorted T cell fraction (not recorded which). The chain links TRBV5-6 to TRBJ2-1, with a weak D call TRBD2 (7 bases). The CDR3 protein is CASSTNEGEGRDEQFF. The CDR3 DNA follows: TGTGCCAGCAGCACAAACGAGGGGGAGGGCCGCGATGAGCAGTTCTTC.